The rows below give T cell receptor beta chains drawn from one sample of a study of metastatic and nonmetastatic thyroid tumors. Through MiXCR, TCRdb re-clonotyped the PCR reads. The sample lists about 7,200 clones, around 32% occurring once. Input material: adjacent normal tissue. These receptors all come from a female donor with papillary thyroid cancer or a benign thyroid nodule (not recorded which). Some clones in this sample may be carry-over from other donors' samples. Both conserved end residues are part of each CDR3. Size tells how often a clone was seen (once, few, many) or the class of an expanded clone, and some rows leave it out.

v_call,clone_size,cdr3_aa
TRBV12-3/TRBV12-4,few,CASSYLNSNQPQHF
TRBV2,-,CASSESGGLRQYF
TRBV7-9,-,CASSPDRGDYGYTF
TRBV30,-,CAWSVQGGLGYGYTF
TRBV27,few,CASSQDRIGELFF
TRBV20-1,-,CSARPLPIERCPTDTQYF
TRBV7-8,few,CASSSYGGYRGYEQFF
TRBV20-1,-,CSARELWGNQPQHF
TRBV27,few,CASSLSGGAGELFF
TRBV10-1,few,CASSETGATEAFF
TRBV18,-,CASSPPGTRVDQPQHF
TRBV6-2/TRBV6-3,-,CASMYGLAAREGDTQYF
TRBV9,-,CASSGSGVADTQYF
TRBV5-1,once,CASSLTGTGNYNEQFF
TRBV7-3,-,CASSLVLAGGYEQFF
TRBV7-8,-,CASSSIAGKNTEAFF
TRBV15,few,CATSREGGGRVYF
TRBV10-3,medium-sized,CAISGGGTTGELFF
TRBV11-3,-,CASSLTKGETQYF
TRBV10-1,few,CASTPGQGRGAFF
TRBV20-1,-,CSALDRGSEQYF
TRBV6-6,-,CASSYSGRVGDSPLHF
TRBV6-1,-,CASTPVWALTGKLFF
TRBV20-1,-,CSASNPWDRDYGYTF
TRBV12-3/TRBV12-4,-,CASSLVNFGNEQFF
TRBV19,-,CASSLTPGQGNQPQHF
TRBV20-1,-,CSAYPDSYNSPLHF
TRBV30,-,CAWSVQGLGEQYF
TRBV7-2,-,CASSLGSSGRWGANEQFF
TRBV7-2,few,CASSLSKVENNEQFF
TRBV11-2,-,CASSLSRGETQYF
TRBV7-9,once,CASSLDTGNLYEQYF
TRBV6-1,few,CASSEGENTEAFF
TRBV11-2,-,CASSWSGGIRTDTQYF
TRBV11-2,-,CASSPRGGMNTEAFF
TRBV6-2/TRBV6-3,-,CASSLDAPYEQYF
TRBV15,few,CATSRDKGDGIQYF
TRBV20-1,few,CSAMPPGGRTRFF
TRBV6-1,-,CASSRTGGPGELFF
TRBV7-8,medium-sized,CASSLGSTYEQYF
TRBV6-2/TRBV6-3,-,CASSYSGTGCEQYF